The T cell receptor (beta chain) described here comes from a study of CD8 T cells in ankylosing spondylitis (dated by TCRdb to 2016 to 2017). For context, the study as a whole: T cell receptor beta repertoires were profiled in healthy donors and ankylosing spondylitis patients so that disease-linked TCR variants could be found. The full study cohort was made up of about two dozen ankylosing spondylitis patients and 108 healthy donors. Peripheral blood samples were taken, and synovial fluid was additionally collected from ankylosing spondylitis patients.

Synovial fluid samples were matched to blood samples from the same ankylosing spondylitis patients. General conclusions and limits of the study: Some TCR beta motif variants had previously been reported in synovial fluid and blood of reactive arthritis patients, which suggested common disease-initiation mechanisms. In peripheral blood, the disease-linked clones were found at relatively low frequencies and had a CD8+ phenotype. A TCR beta motif made up of roughly eight highly homologous amino acid variants appeared to be characteristic of blood from ankylosing spondylitis patients. Significant enrichment of the disease-linked clones was reported in matched synovial fluid samples from ankylosing spondylitis patients.

At the junction V is shortened by 7 bases and J by 0 bases, with 15 bases in between. The CDR3 sequence holds 15 residues, the cysteine and phenylalanine included. Just the 45-base CDR3 DNA is kept, in frame starting at base 1. The sample was run on an Illumina HiSeq 2500. Quantitative 5'-RACE with molecular barcodes was the method used to prepare the TCR beta libraries. In the original analysis: A new computational method based on a probabilistic model of VDJ rearrangement was used to identify disease-linked TCR variants. TCRdb's own reprocessing of the public reads used fastp at Q25 and MiXCR and kept productive beta chains. Rows are unified per CDR3 protein, each entry keeping the most common DNA and genes. Clone size and V and J calls follow TCRdb, not the original study. In all, the sample holds about 110,000 distinct CDR3 sequences, and 24% of those were seen once. The ten largest make up around an eighth of the sample.

This clonotype has a handful of counts. Its recognized antigen is unknown. There are no base qualities to consult, and no much larger clone falls within one base. The clonotype originates from a male donor with ankylosing spondylitis. The chain employs TRBV12-3 or TRBV12-4 and TRBJ1-1; a tentative D match to TRBD1 spans 5 bases. Sequenced input: synovial fluid, either unsorted or a sorted T cell fraction (not recorded which). Here the CDR3 is given as CASTSPGGLNTEAFF. The sequenced DNA: TGTGCCAGCACTTCCCCGGGGGGACTGAACACTGAAGCTTTCTTT.